This T cell receptor beta chain was captured by sequencing in a study of cytomegalovirus exposure and HLA in healthy donors. About the research overall: Unique TCRs numbering approximately 81 million, obtained from HLA-typed donors, made up an early data release.

This clone has a handful of counts. Its cognate antigen is unknown. CDR1 LGHNT and CDR2 FRNRAP come from the germline V gene. This CDR3 has 14 residues. Trimming at V came to 5 bases and at J to 6 bases, leaving 5 bases not matched to a gene. Overall study results and limits: Later analysis revealed greater clonal expansion in HLA-associated TCR beta chains than in equally common others. Presence/absence results assume similar sequencing depth per donor, which may not hold.

The primer mix had 60 Vbeta and 13 Jbeta primers. TCRdb keeps only in-frame clones here, not all; method: immunoSEQ multiplex PCR. The sample holds 150,000 to 190,000 clones, 70% to 85% seen once. J is TRBJ2-2 and V is TRBV12-5, with 8 bases that match TRBD2. The clonotype originates from a woman between 45 and 60 years old in good health and CMV-seropositive. Material: PBMCs. CDR3 DNA sequence: TGTGCTAGTGGTCAATCGGGGGGGCCCGGGGAGCTGTTTTTT. Translating gives CASGQSGGPGELFF.